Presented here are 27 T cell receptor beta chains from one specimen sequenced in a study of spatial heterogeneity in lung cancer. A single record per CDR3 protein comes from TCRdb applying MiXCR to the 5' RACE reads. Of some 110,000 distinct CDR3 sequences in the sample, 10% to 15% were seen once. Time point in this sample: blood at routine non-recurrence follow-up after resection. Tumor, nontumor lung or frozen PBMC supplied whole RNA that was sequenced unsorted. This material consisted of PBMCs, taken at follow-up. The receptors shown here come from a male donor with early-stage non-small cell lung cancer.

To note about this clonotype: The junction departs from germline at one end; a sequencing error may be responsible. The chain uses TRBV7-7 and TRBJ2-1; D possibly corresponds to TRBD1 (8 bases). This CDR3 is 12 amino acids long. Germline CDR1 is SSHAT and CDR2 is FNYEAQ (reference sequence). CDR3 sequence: CASSTGGGEQFF. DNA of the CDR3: TGTGCTAGCAGCACAGGGGGGGGAGAGCAGTTCTTC.

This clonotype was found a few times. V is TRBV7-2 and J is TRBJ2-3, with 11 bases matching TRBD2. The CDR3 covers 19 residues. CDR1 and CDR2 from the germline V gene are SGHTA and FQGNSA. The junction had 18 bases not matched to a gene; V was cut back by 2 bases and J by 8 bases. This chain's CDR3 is CASSLYTSGGRSALGTQYF. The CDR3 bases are TGTGCCAGCAGCTTATATACTAGCGGGGGCCGGAGCGCACTAGGTACGCAGTATTTT.

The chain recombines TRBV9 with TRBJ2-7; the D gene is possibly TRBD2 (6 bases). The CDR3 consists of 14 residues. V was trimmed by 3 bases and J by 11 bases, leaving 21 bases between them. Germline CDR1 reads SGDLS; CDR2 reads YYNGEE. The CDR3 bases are TGTGCCAGCAGCGCCCGACCCCCTAGGGAGGACGAGTACTTC. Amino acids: CASSARPPREDEYF. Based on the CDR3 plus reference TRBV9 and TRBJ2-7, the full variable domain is DSGVTQTPKHLITATGQRVTLRCSPRSGDLSVYWYQQSLDQGLQFLIQYYNGEERAKGNILERFSAQQFPDLHSELNLSSLELGDSALYFCASSARPPREDEYFGPGTRLTVT.

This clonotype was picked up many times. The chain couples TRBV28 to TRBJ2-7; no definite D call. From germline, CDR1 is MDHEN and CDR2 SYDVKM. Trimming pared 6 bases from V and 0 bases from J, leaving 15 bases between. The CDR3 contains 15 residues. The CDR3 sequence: CASSLSGISSYEQYF. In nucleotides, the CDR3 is TGTGCCAGCAGCCTCAGTGGCATAAGCTCCTACGAGCAGTACTTC.

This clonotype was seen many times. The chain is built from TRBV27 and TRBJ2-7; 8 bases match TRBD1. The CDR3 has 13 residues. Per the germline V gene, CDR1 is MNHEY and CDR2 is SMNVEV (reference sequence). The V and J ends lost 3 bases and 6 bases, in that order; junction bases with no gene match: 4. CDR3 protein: CASSFPGGGEQYF. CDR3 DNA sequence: TGTGCCAGCAGTTTTCCAGGGGGCGGCGAGCAGTACTTC.

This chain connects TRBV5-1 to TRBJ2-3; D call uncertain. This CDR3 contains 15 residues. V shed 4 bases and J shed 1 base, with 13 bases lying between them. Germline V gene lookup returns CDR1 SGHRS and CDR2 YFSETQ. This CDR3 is CASSLNGGGTDTQYF. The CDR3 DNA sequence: TGCGCCAGCAGCCTAAACGGTGGAGGCACAGATACGCAGTATTTT.

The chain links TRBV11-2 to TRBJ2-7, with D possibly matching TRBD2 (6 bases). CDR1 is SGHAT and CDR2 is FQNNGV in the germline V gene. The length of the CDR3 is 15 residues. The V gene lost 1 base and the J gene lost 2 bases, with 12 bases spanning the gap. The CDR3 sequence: CASSLGYGGPYEQYF. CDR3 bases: TGTGCCAGCAGCTTAGGGTACGGGGGTCCCTACGAGCAGTACTTC.

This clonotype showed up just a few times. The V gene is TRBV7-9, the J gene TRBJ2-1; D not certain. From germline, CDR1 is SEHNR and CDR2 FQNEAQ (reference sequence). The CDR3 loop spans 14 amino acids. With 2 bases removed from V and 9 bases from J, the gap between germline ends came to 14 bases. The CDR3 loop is CASSLRTWDVEQFF. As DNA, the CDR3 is TGTGCCAGCAGCTTACGGACCTGGGATGTTGAGCAGTTCTTC.

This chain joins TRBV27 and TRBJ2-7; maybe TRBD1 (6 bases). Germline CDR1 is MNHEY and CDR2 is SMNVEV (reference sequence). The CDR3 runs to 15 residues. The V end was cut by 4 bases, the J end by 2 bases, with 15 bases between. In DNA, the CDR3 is TGTGCCAGCAGTTCCATAATTGACAGGACCTACGAGCAGTACTTC. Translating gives CASSSIIDRTYEQYF.

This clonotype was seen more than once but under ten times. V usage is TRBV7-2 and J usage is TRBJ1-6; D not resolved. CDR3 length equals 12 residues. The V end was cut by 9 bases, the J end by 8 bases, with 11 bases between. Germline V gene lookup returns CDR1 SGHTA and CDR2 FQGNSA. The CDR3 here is CASTLTHSPLHF. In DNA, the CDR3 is TGTGCCAGTACCCTGACCCATTCACCCCTCCACTTT.

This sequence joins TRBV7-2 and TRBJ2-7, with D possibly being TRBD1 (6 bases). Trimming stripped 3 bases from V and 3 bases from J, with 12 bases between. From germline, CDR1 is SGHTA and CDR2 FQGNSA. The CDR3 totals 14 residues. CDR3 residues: CASSFKQGNYEQYF. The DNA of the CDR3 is TGTGCCAGCAGCTTCAAGCAGGGGAACTACGAGCAGTACTTC.

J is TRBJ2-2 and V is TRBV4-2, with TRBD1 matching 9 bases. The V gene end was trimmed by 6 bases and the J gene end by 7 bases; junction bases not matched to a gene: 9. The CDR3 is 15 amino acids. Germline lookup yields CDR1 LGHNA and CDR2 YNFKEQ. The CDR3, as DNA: TGTGCCAGCAGTCGGGACAGGGCTTTAGACGGGGAGCTGTTTTTT. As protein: CASSRDRALDGELFF.

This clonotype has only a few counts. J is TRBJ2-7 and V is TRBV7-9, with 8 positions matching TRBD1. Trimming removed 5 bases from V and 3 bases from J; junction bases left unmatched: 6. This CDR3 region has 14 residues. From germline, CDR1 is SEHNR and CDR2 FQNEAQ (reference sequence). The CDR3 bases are TGTGCCAGCAGCCTAGACAGGGGAGGCTACGAGCAGTACTTC. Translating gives CASSLDRGGYEQYF.

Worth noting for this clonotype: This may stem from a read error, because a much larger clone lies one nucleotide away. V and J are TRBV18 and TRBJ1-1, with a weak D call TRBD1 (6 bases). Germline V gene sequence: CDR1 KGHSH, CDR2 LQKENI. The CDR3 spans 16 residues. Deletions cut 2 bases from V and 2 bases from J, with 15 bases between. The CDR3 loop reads CASSPRIDRINTEAFF. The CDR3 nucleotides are TGTGCCAGCTCACCAAGGATAGACAGGATCAACACTGAAGCTTTCTTT.

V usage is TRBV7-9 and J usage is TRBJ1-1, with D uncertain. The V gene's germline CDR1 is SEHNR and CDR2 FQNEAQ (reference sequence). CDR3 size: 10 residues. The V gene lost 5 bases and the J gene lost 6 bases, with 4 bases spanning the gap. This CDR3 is CASSLSEAFF. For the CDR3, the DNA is TGTGCCAGCAGCCTCTCTGAAGCTTTCTTT.

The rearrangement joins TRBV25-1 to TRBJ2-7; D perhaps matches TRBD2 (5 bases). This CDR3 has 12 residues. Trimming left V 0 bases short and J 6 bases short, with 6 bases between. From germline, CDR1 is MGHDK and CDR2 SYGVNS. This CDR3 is CASSEYEGEQYF. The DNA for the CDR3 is TGTGCCAGCAGTGAATACGAGGGCGAGCAGTACTTC.

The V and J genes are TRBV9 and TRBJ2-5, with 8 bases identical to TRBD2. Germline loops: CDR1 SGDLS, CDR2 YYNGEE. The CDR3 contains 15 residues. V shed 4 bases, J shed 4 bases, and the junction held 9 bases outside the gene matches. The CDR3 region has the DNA TGTGCCAGCAGCCAAATCGGGGGGGAGCCAGAGACCCAGTACTTC. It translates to CASSQIGGEPETQYF.

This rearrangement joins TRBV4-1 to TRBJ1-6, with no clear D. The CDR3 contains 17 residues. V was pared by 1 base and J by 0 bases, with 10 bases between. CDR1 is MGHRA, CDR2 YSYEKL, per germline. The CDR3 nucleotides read TGCGCCAGCAGCCAAGCTTCAGCGAGCTCCTATAATTCACCCCTCCACTTT. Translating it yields CASSQASASSYNSPLHF.

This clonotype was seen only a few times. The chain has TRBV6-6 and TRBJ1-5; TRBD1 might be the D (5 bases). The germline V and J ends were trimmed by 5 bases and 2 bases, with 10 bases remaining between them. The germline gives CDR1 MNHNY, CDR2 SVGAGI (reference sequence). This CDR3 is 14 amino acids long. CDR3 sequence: CASSGAWRNQPQHF. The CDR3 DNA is TGTGCCAGCAGTGGGGCCTGGCGCAATCAGCCCCAGCATTTT.

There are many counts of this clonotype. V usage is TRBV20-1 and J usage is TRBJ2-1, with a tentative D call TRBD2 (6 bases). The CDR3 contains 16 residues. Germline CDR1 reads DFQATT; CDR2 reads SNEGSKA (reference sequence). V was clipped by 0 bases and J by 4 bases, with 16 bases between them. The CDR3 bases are TGCAGTGCTAGAGATTCCCGACGGAGGGTATACAATGAGCAGTTCTTC. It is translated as CSARDSRRRVYNEQFF.

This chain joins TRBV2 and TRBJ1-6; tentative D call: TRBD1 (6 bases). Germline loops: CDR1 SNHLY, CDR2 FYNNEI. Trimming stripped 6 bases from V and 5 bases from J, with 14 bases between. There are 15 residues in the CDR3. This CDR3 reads CASSLQGYNNSPLHF. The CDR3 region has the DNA TGTGCCAGCAGCCTACAGGGATATAATAATTCACCCCTCCACTTT. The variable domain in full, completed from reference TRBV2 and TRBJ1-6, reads EPEVTQTPSHQVTQMGQEVILRCVPISNHLYFYWYRQILGQKVEFLVSFYNNEISEKSEIFDDQFSVERPDGSNFTLKIRSTKLEDSAMYFCASSLQGYNNSPLHFGNGTRLTVT.

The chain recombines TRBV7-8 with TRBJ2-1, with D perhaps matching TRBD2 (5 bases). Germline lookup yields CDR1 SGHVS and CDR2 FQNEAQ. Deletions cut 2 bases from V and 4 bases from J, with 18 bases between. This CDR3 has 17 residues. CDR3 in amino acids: CASSLPLRDPRYNEQFF. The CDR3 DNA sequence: TGTGCCAGCAGCTTACCTCTCCGGGATCCCAGGTACAATGAGCAGTTCTTC.

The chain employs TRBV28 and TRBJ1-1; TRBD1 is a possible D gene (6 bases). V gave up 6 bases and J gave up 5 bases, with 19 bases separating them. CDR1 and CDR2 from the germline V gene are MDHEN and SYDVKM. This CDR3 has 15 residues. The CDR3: CASRSSGGRGTEAFF. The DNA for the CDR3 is TGTGCCAGCAGATCCTCCGGAGGCAGGGGTACTGAAGCTTTCTTT.

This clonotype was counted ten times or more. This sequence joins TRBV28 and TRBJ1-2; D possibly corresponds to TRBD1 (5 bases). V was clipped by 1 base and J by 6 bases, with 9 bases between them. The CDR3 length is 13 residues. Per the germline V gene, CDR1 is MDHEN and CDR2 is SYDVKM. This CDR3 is CASSLFFRDGYTF. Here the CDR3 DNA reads TGTGCCAGCAGTTTATTCTTCAGGGATGGCTACACCTTC.

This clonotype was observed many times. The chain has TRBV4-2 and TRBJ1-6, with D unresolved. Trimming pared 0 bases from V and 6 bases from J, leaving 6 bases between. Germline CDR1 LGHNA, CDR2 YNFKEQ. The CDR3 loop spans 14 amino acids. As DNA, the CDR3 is TGTGCCAGCAGCCAAGATTGGGTTAATTCACCCCTCCACTTT. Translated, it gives CASSQDWVNSPLHF.

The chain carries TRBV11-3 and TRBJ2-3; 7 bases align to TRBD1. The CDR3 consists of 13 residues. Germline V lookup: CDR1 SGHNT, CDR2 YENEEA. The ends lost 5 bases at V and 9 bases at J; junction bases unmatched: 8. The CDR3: CASSDEGQTTQYF. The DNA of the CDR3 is TGTGCCAGCAGCGACGAGGGACAGACAACGCAGTATTTT.

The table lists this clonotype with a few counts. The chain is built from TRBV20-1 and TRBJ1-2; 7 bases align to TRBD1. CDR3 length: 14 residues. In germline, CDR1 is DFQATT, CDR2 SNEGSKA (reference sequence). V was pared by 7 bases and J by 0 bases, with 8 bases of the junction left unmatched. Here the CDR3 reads CSVRQGLANYGYTF. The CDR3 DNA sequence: TGCAGTGTAAGACAGGGACTAGCTAACTATGGCTACACCTTC.